A single sample gave rise to the 29 T cell receptor beta chains below, sequenced in a study of CD8 T cells in ankylosing spondylitis. TCRdb analysed the 5' RACE reads with MiXCR anew, one entry per CDR3 protein. The sample holds a few hundred thousand distinct CDR3 sequences, more than 20% seen once. The specimen was blood, either unsorted or a sorted T cell fraction (not recorded which). The receptors originated from a female donor with ankylosing spondylitis or in good health (not recorded which).

The chain links TRBV10-1 to TRBJ1-1, with 10 bases that match TRBD1. The CDR3 spans 18 residues. Germline V CDR1 and CDR2: WNHNN, SYGVQD (reference sequence). The ends lost 0 bases at V and 0 bases at J; junction bases unmatched: 7. The CDR3 is CASSESRQGATLNTEAFF. The CDR3 DNA reads as TGCGCCAGCAGTGAGTCTAGACAGGGGGCTACCCTGAACACTGAAGCTTTCTTT.

This chain links TRBV6-6 with TRBJ1-5; 10 bases map to TRBD1. The CDR3 loop spans 15 amino acids. Germline V gives CDR1 MNHNY, CDR2 SVGAGI (reference sequence). J was trimmed by 4 bases and V by 8 bases; bases with no gene match: 8. The CDR3 coding sequence is TGTGCCAGCCGAAGGCGACAGGGGGCGAATCAGCCCCAGCATTTT. Amino acid sequence: CASRRRQGANQPQHF.

Regarding this clonotype: Likely a read error: the CDR3 ends without its conserved phenylalanine or tryptophan. V usage is TRBV10-3 and J usage is TRBJ2-7; D is perhaps TRBD1 or TRBD2 (5 bases each). Trimming left V 0 bases short and J 6 bases short, with 15 bases between. Looked up from germline, CDR1 is ENHRY and CDR2 is SYGVKD. The CDR3 totals 15 residues. For the CDR3, the DNA is TGTGCCATCAGTGAGTCGAATGGTTTTGGGGGCGAGCAGTACTTG. It specifies CAISESNGFGGEQYL.

The J gene is TRBJ2-5, the V gene TRBV24-1; D is unclear. The CDR3 is made up of 13 amino acids. V gave up 8 bases and J gave up 1 base, with 10 bases separating them. Germline V gene sequence: CDR1 KGHDR, CDR2 SFDVKD. In DNA form, the CDR3 reads TGTGCCACCAAAGAGCGTTTCCAAGAGACCCAGTACTTC. Translated, it gives CATKERFQETQYF.

V is TRBV15 and J is TRBJ2-5; no reliable D call. Trimming left V 0 bases short and J 1 base short, with 9 bases between. The length of the CDR3 is 15 residues. Germline values: CDR1 LNHNV, CDR2 YYDKDF (reference sequence). The DNA of the CDR3 is TGTGCCACCAGCAGAGATCTAGGGTTCCAAGAGACCCAGTACTTC. Translating it yields CATSRDLGFQETQYF.

This rearrangement joins TRBV20-1 to TRBJ2-3; weak D call: TRBD2 (5 bases). Germline CDR1 and CDR2: DFQATT and SNEGSKA (reference sequence). The V gene lost 5 bases and the J gene lost 2 bases, with 17 bases spanning the gap. CDR3 length equals 15 residues. The CDR3 loop reads CSAPPAGSPTDTQYF. CDR3 nucleotides: TGCAGTGCTCCCCCCGCGGGCAGCCCCACAGATACGCAGTATTTT.

This clonotype was detected only a few times. This sequence joins TRBV6-5 and TRBJ1-1; 7 positions match TRBD1. The J segment lost 5 bases and the V segment lost 2 bases, leaving 5 bases of the junction unmatched. The germline CDR1 and CDR2 sequences are MNHEY and SVGAGI. This CDR3 contains 14 residues. For the CDR3, the DNA is TGTGCCAGCAGTTACGACAGGGAACGAACTGAAGCTTTCTTT. Amino acids: CASSYDRERTEAFF.

This rearrangement joins TRBV3-1 to TRBJ2-7; the D is unclear. Germline CDR1 LGHDT, CDR2 YNNKEL (reference sequence). V was trimmed by 2 bases and J by 9 bases, leaving 14 bases between them. The CDR3 length is 13 residues. CDR3 nucleotides: TGTGCCAGCAGCCAATCGGCGACCGACGGGCAGTACTTC. It specifies CASSQSATDGQYF.

As regards this clonotype: A read error may be the cause here, since a much bigger clone is one base away. The V and J genes are TRBV29-1 and TRBJ2-3; D may correspond to TRBD1 or TRBD2 (5 bases each). Germline V CDR1 and CDR2: SQVTM, ANQGSEA. The length of the CDR3 is 13 residues. The CDR3 reads CSVGGPHTGTQYF. CDR3 in DNA: TGCAGCGTTGGGGGACCGCACACAGGTACGCAGTATTTT.

The chain uses TRBV20-1 and TRBJ2-7; no definite D call. Trimming shortened V by 0 bases and J by 4 bases, and 13 bases separated the two germline ends. Germline V gene data show CDR1 as DFQATT and CDR2 as SNEGSKA (reference sequence). The CDR3 totals 14 residues. CDR3 amino acids: CSARDPRVRYEQYF. CDR3 nucleotide sequence: TGCAGTGCTAGAGATCCTAGGGTTAGGTACGAGCAGTACTTC.

This clonotype occurred many times. This chain links TRBV6-1 with TRBJ2-2, with 11 bases lining up with TRBD2. Germline assignment: CDR1 MNHNS and CDR2 SASEGT. The ends lost 6 bases at V and 4 bases at J; junction bases unmatched: 4. This CDR3 comprises 15 residues. The CDR3, as DNA: TGTGCCAGCAGGAGTAGCGGGAGGGTCACCGGGGAGCTGTTTTTT. It translates to CASRSSGRVTGELFF.

This chain connects TRBV19 to TRBJ2-5; no clear D gene. Germline values: CDR1 LNHDA, CDR2 SQIVND (reference sequence). This CDR3 is 11 amino acids long. Trimming removed 10 bases from V and 5 bases from J, with 11 bases in between. This CDR3 is CATSRWETQYF. CDR3 nucleotide sequence: TGTGCCACCTCGAGATGGGAGACCCAGTACTTC. The variable domain in full, completed from reference TRBV19 and TRBJ2-5, reads DGGITQSPKYLFRKEGQNVTLSCEQNLNHDAMYWYRQDPGQGLRLIYYSQIVNDFQKGDIAEGYSVSREKKESFPLTVTSAQKNPTAFYLCATSRWETQYFGPGTRLLVL.

This clonotype was observed a handful of times. The V call is TRBV20-1, the J call TRBJ1-1; 8 bases are shared with TRBD1. Germline V gene data show CDR1 as DFQATT and CDR2 as SNEGSKA (reference sequence). The CDR3 runs to 15 residues. With 5 bases clipped from V and 2 bases from J, the junction kept 10 bases outside the gene matches. The CDR3 bases are TGCAGTGCTCTCCGGGGGGACAGGCCAAACACTGAAGCTTTCTTT. Translation gives CSALRGDRPNTEAFF.

The V and J genes are TRBV12-3 or TRBV12-4 and TRBJ1-2; no firm D call. There are 12 residues in the CDR3. V gave up 9 bases and J gave up 4 bases, with 12 bases separating them. The CDR3, as DNA: TGTGCCAGTTCCACCGACGGCTATGGCTACACCTTC. This encodes CASSTDGYGYTF.

This clonotype occurred a few times. The chain joins TRBV15 to TRBJ1-1; tentative D call: TRBD1 (6 bases). The length of the CDR3 is 16 residues. The germline CDR1 and CDR2 sequences are LNHNV and YYDKDF (reference sequence). Trimming removed 0 bases from V and 3 bases from J, with 14 bases in between. The CDR3 nucleotides read TGTGCCACCAGCAGAGATAAGACAGGAAGGGACACTGAAGCTTTCTTT. Its protein is CATSRDKTGRDTEAFF.

The V call is TRBV6-5, the J call TRBJ2-7; 9 bases match TRBD1. The CDR3 is made up of 18 amino acids. With 3 bases clipped from V and 5 bases from J, the junction kept 17 bases outside the gene matches. Germline loops: CDR1 MNHEY, CDR2 SVGAGI. CDR3 DNA sequence: TGTGCCAGCAGTTATCGAACCCCCTCGGGACAGGGAGGGCACGAGCAGTACTTC. Its translation is CASSYRTPSGQGGHEQYF.

The gene calls are TRBV11-2 and TRBJ2-4; the match to TRBD1 covers 9 bases. The V gene end was trimmed by 5 bases and the J gene end by 7 bases; junction bases not matched to a gene: 9. The CDR3 has 15 residues. Germline CDR1 SGHAT, CDR2 FQNNGV. CDR3 coding DNA: TGTGCCAGCAGCACCCCCGGGACAGGGAGTAACATTCAGTACTTC. It is translated as CASSTPGTGSNIQYF.

This clonotype was detected only a few times. The V gene is TRBV7-2, the J gene TRBJ2-5; 9 bases fit TRBD1. Germline V CDR1 and CDR2: SGHTA, FQGNSA. The CDR3 extends over 13 amino acids. V gave up 3 bases and J gave up 7 bases; unmatched junction bases: 3. In DNA, the CDR3 is TGTGCCAGCAGCTTGGGACAGGGTTCGACCCAGTACTTC. Protein product: CASSLGQGSTQYF.

The genes are TRBV20-1 and TRBJ2-3; 7 bases agree with TRBD1. The CDR3 sequence is 12 residues long. Trimming cost V 4 bases and J 6 bases; bases outside gene matches: 4. Germline loops: CDR1 DFQATT, CDR2 SNEGSKA (reference sequence). The DNA for the CDR3 is TGCAGTGCTACCAGGGGGTCGGATACGCAGTATTTT. Translation: CSATRGSDTQYF.

This sequence joins TRBV4-3 and TRBJ2-1; 7 nucleotides match TRBD2. Per the germline V gene, CDR1 is LGHNA and CDR2 is YSLEER. V trimming: 2 bases; J trimming: 0 bases; junction bases outside the gene matches: 4. The CDR3 is 16 amino acids. CDR3 DNA sequence: TGCGCCAGCAGCCAACCCGCTAGCGGCTCCTACAATGAGCAGTTCTTC. Translated, it gives CASSQPASGSYNEQFF.

The rearrangement links TRBV7-9 to TRBJ2-3, with a tentative D call TRBD1 (6 bases). The CDR3 is 13 residues long. V shed 5 bases and J shed 15 bases, with 21 bases lying between them. Germline-derived CDR1 and CDR2 are SEHNR and FQNEAQ (reference sequence). The CDR3: CASSPLNRVEEYF. In DNA form, the CDR3 reads TGTGCCAGCAGCCCCCTGAACAGGGTGGAGGAATATTTT.

In this sample, this clonotype turned up a few times. This chain connects TRBV20-1 to TRBJ1-2; D is unclear. CDR3 length: 14 residues. From germline, CDR1 is DFQATT and CDR2 SNEGSKA (reference sequence). V was clipped by 3 bases and J by 0 bases, with 11 bases between them. The CDR3 loop reads CSASWATANYGYTF. The CDR3 DNA reads TGCAGTGCTAGTTGGGCAACAGCTAACTATGGCTACACCTTC.

This clonotype was seen more than once but under ten times. The chain joins TRBV27 to TRBJ1-1; D remains ambiguous. CDR1 is MNHEY and CDR2 is SMNVEV in the germline V gene (reference sequence). V was cut by 3 bases and J by 3 bases, with 11 bases left in between. There are 14 residues in the CDR3. In nucleotides, the CDR3 is TGTGCCAGCAGTTTGTATGCCCAGGACACTGAAGCTTTCTTT. As protein: CASSLYAQDTEAFF.

Only a few counts were recorded for this clonotype. V gene TRBV6-5 combines with J gene TRBJ2-2; the D gene is possibly TRBD1 (5 bases). CDR3 length: 17 residues. CDR1 and CDR2 from the germline V gene are MNHEY and SVGAGI. Trimming left V 4 bases short and J 0 bases short, with 15 bases between. The CDR3 region is CASSSQGSAANTGELFF. CDR3 DNA sequence: TGTGCCAGCAGTTCCCAGGGTAGTGCGGCGAACACCGGGGAGCTGTTTTTT.

There are many counts of this clonotype. V usage is TRBV7-2 and J usage is TRBJ2-5, with 8 bases identical to TRBD2. Germline loops: CDR1 SGHTA, CDR2 FQGNSA. The CDR3 consists of 13 residues. The V and J ends lost 1 base and 5 bases, in that order; junction bases with no gene match: 0. CDR3 sequence reads: CASSLGLAETQYF. Here the CDR3 DNA reads TGTGCCAGCAGCTTAGGACTAGCGGAGACCCAGTACTTC. The full variable domain, with the rest looked up from reference TRBV7-2 and TRBJ2-5, is GAGVSQSPSNKVTEKGKDVELRCDPISGHTALYWYRQSLGQGLEFLIYFQGNSAPDKSGLPSDRFSAERTGGSVSTLTIQRTQQEDSAVYLCASSLGLAETQYFGPGTRLLVL.

This clonotype was seen a handful of times. V usage is TRBV5-8 and J usage is TRBJ2-1; D possibly uses TRBD1 or TRBD2 (5 bases each). CDR3 length: 17 amino acids. The V and J ends lost 3 bases and 4 bases respectively, with 20 bases between them. Germline V gene sequence: CDR1 SGHTS, CDR2 YDEGEE. CDR3 sequence (DNA): TGTGCCAGCAGCTCACTTATCCCCGGGACGGCGTACAATGAGCAGTTCTTC. Its protein product is CASSSLIPGTAYNEQFF.

V is TRBV6-5 and J is TRBJ2-5; either TRBD1 or TRBD2 may fit D (5 bases each). Germline V gives CDR1 MNHEY, CDR2 SVGAGI. Trimming pared 2 bases from V and 4 bases from J, leaving 23 bases between. This CDR3 comprises 18 residues. This CDR3 is CASSYEFTSEGRGETQYF. The DNA for the CDR3 is TGTGCCAGCAGTTACGAGTTTACTAGTGAGGGAAGGGGAGAGACCCAGTACTTC.

In its sample, this clonotype was seen a few times. V gene TRBV10-3 combines with J gene TRBJ2-5, with TRBD1 identical over 10 bases. Germline V gene data show CDR1 as ENHRY and CDR2 as SYGVKD. Trimming at V came to 7 bases and at J to 5 bases, leaving 13 bases not matched to a gene. The CDR3 consists of 16 residues. The CDR3 bases are TGTGCCATCATGGACCGGGACAGGGGAAATAAGGAGACCCAGTACTTC. Its translation: CAIMDRDRGNKETQYF.

V usage is TRBV6-1 and J usage is TRBJ2-7; D is unresolved. CDR3 length: 13 amino acids. Trimming cost V 3 bases and J 0 bases, with 6 bases left between them. CDR1 MNHNS and CDR2 SASEGT come from the germline V gene. CDR3 DNA: TGTGCCAGCAGTGACTGGACCTCCTACGAGCAGTACTTC. It encodes CASSDWTSYEQYF.